This paragraph covers one TCR beta chain sequence. Its specificity is not known. The treatment: oral pan-JAK inhibitor, 5-10 mg twice daily. Those with alopecia areata gave lesional scalp punch biopsies and peripheral blood. Germline V gene sequence: CDR1 SGHRS, CDR2 YFSETQ. Between the trimmed V and J ends, which lost 4 bases and 6 bases, there was a span of 19 bases. This CDR3 comprises 15 residues. Sequencing templates came from extracted RNA that was reverse transcribed into cDNA. Only in-frame clones appear in the TCRdb table, and some are missing; sequencing was by immunoSEQ multiplex PCR. The sample has some 100,000 clones; approximately 63% are singletons. The data were taken from a study of CD8+ T cells in alopecia areata. Study-level information: Oral tofacitinib, 5 to 10 mg twice daily, was given in an open-label trial. Study results and limitations: It was less clear whether patients shared TCRs than it was in mice, possibly because of HLA.

Sequencing used CD8+ T cells sorted from blood, obtained between weeks 55 and 65, from a patient treated with tofacitinib. The chain combines TRBV5-1 with TRBJ1-2; TRBD1 is a possible D gene (6 bases). The sequence was obtained from a human donor with alopecia areata. CDR3 nucleotides: TGCGCCAGCAGCCCCCGAGGTACAGGGTTCGATGGCTACACCTTC. It translates to CASSPRGTGFDGYTF.